This T cell receptor (beta chain) was captured by sequencing in a study of T cells after yellow fever vaccination. Study-level information: Preparation used SMART-Seq v4 Ultra Low Input for the low-cell-number fractions. Study results and caveats: Most primary-vaccination clones recurred post-booster (roughly 96% CD4, about 90% CD8). Among all clonotypes, a small share was observed in both CD4 and CD8 compartments.

This clonotype turned up a few times. Its target is not known. In making TCR cDNA, 5'RACE template switching added a universal primer site and UMIs to it. TCRdb passed the 5' RACE reads through MiXCR, listing each CDR3 protein once. The repertoire has roughly 330,000 distinct CDR3 sequences, around 4.1% of them found once; the top ten carry roughly 24%. Germline V gene data show CDR1 as LGHNA and CDR2 as YSLEER. The V and J ends lost 2 bases and 2 bases respectively, with 12 bases between them. The CDR3 has 15 residues. V and J are TRBV4-3 and TRBJ1-1; a possible D gene is TRBD1 (6 bases). The source of this sequence is a man younger than 35 who received the YFV17D yellow fever vaccine. The input for sequencing was PBMCs, taken 5 days after the yellow fever booster vaccination. The CDR3 is CASSQLSGVNTEAFF. The CDR3 nucleotides are TGCGCCAGCAGCCAATTGTCAGGGGTTAACACTGAAGCTTTCTTT.